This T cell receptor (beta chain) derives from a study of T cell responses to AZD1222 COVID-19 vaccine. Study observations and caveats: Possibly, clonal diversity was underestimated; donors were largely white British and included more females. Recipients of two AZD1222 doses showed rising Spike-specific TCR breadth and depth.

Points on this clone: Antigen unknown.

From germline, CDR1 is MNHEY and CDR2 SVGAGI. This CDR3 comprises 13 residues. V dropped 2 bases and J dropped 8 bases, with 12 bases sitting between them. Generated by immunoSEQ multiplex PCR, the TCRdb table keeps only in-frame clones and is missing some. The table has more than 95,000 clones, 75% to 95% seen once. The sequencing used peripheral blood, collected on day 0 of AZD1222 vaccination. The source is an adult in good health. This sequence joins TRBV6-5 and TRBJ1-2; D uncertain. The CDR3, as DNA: TGTGCCAGCAGTTACGGTCCAGGTGGAGGCTACACCTTC. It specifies CASSYGPGGGYTF.